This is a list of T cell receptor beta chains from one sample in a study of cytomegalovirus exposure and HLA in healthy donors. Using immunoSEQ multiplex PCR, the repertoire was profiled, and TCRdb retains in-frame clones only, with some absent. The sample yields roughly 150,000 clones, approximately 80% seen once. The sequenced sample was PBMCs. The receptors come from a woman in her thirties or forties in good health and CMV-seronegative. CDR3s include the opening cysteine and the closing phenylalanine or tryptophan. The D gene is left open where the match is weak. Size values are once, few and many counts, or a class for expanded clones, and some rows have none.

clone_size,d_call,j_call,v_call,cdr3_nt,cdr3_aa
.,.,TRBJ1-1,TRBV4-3,TGCGCCAGCAGCCAACACCTAATGGAGGGGAAGGCTGAAGCTTTCTTT,CASSQHLMEGKAEAFF
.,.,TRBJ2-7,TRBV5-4,TGTGCCAGCAGCTTGGAACGTCCCACTACCTACGAGCAGTACTTC,CASSLERPTTYEQYF
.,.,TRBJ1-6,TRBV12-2,TGTGCAAGTCGCTTAGTGGAGGCCGGGAACGCCAATAATTCACCCCTCCACTTT,CASRLVEAGNANNSPLHF
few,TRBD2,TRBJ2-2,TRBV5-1,TGCGCCAGCAATAGCCTAGCGGGGAGCACCGGGGAGCTGTTTTTT,CASNSLAGSTGELFF
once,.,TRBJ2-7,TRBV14,TGTGCCAGCAGCCAGCGTTACGAGCAGTACTTC,CASSQRYEQYF
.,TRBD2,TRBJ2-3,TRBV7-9,TGTGCCAGCAGCTTAAGGGGGACTAGTAAGGATACGCAGTATTTT,CASSLRGTSKDTQYF
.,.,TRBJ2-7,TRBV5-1,TGCGCCAGCACCCCTACAGGGAGCAGCTCCTACGAGCAGTACTTC,CASTPTGSSSYEQYF
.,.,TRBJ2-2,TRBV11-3,TGTGCCAGCAGCTTACTGGGGGGGGGCCGCACCGGGGAGCTGTTTTTT,CASSLLGGGRTGELFF
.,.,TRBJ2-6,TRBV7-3,TGTGCCAGCAGCCTCGAAGTGGGGCCTGGGGCCAACGTCCTGACTTTC,CASSLEVGPGANVLTF
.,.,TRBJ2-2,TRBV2,TGTGCCAGTAGGGTGAGGCCCGTCACCGGGGAGCTGTTTTTT,CASRVRPVTGELFF
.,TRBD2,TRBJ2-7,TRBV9,TGTGCCAGCAGCGTAGAGGGCGGGGGAGACTACGAGCAGTACTTC,CASSVEGGGDYEQYF
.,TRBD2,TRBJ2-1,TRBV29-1,TGCAGCATTGACGAGACTAGCGTCTACAATGAGCAGTTCTTC,CSIDETSVYNEQFF
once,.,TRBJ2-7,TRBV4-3,TGCGCCAGCAGCCAAGATCTGACAGCACTGGTATTC,CASSQDLTALVF
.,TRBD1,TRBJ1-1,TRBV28,TGTGCCAGCACCTCAGGGGGCGGACAGGCTTTCTTT,CASTSGGGQAFF
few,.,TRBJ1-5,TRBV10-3,TGTGCCATCAGTGAGCCAGATCAGCCCCAGCATTTT,CAISEPDQPQHF
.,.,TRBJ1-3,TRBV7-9,TGTGCCAGCAGCTTTGGGCCCAACTCTGGAAACACCATATATTTT,CASSFGPNSGNTIYF
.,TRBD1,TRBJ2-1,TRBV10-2,TGCGCCAGCAGTGCGGGACAGGCTTGGCGGGAGCAGTTCTTC,CASSAGQAWREQFF
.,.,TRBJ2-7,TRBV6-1,TGTGCCAGCAGCGGAGCAGGGATCCTCTACGAGCAGTACTTC,CASSGAGILYEQYF
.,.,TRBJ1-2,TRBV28,TGTGCCAGCAGTTTATGGCAGACTACTAACTATGGCTACACCTTC,CASSLWQTTNYGYTF
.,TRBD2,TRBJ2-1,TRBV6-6,TGTGCCAGCAGTTTAGGACTAGCGGGAGGCTACAATGAGCAGTTCTTC,CASSLGLAGGYNEQFF
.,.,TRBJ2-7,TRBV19,TGTGCCAGTAGTATTATGGCAGGGGAAGACGAGCAGTACTTC,CASSIMAGEDEQYF
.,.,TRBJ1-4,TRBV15,TGTGCCACCAGCAGAGATCCGATAAACCGGGGGATAAATGAAAAACTGTTTTTT,CATSRDPINRGINEKLFF
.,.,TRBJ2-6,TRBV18,TGTGCCAGCTCACCCCCAGCTGGGGCCAACGTCCTGACTTTC,CASSPPAGANVLTF
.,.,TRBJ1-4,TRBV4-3,TGCGCCAGCAGCCAAGATCCACAATCTAATGAAAAACTGTTTTTT,CASSQDPQSNEKLFF
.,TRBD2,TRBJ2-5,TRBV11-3,TGTGCCAGCAGCTTAGATCAAAGCGGGGGGGACCAAGAGACCCAGTACTTC,CASSLDQSGGDQETQYF
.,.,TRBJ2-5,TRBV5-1,TGCGCCAGCAGCAGATTCAGGGTTTCGGAGACCCAGTACTTC,CASSRFRVSETQYF
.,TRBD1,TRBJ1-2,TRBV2,TGTGCCAGCAGATATACAGGGGCTAACTATGGCTACACCTTC,CASRYTGANYGYTF
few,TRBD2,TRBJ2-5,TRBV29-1,TGCAGCGCTGGACTAGCGGGAGTCGGAGAGACCCAGTACTTC,CSAGLAGVGETQYF
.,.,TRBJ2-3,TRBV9,TGTGCCAGCAGCGTCGGGCGGGGGCGCCCGACAGATACGCAGTATTTT,CASSVGRGRPTDTQYF
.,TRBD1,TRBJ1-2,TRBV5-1,TGCGCCAGCAGCCTGGGACAGGCCGCCTATGGCTACACCTTC,CASSLGQAAYGYTF
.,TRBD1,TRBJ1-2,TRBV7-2,TGTGCCAGCAGCTTAGATGGGCGACAGGGTGGGAGCTATGGCTACACCTTC,CASSLDGRQGGSYGYTF
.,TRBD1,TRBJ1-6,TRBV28,TGTGCCAGCAGTGCTCTGGGACAGCTCTATAATTCACCCCTCCACTTT,CASSALGQLYNSPLHF
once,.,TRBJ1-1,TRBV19,TGTGCCAGTAGAAATGAGGGTGAAGCTTTCTTT,CASRNEGEAFF
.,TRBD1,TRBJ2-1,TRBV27,TGTGCCAGCAGTCCCCGGACAGGGGGCAAGTACAATGAGCAGTTCTTC,CASSPRTGGKYNEQFF
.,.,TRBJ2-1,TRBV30,TGTGCCTGGAGTCAGGGGACCTCCTACAATGAGCAGTTCTTC,CAWSQGTSYNEQFF
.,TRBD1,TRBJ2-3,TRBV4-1,TGCGCCAGCAGCCGAACTGGGGGACAGGGGGCTAGCACAGATACGCAGTATTTT,CASSRTGGQGASTDTQYF
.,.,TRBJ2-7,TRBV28,TGTGCCAGCAGTTCTCACCCAGGCACCTACGAGCAGTACTTC,CASSSHPGTYEQYF
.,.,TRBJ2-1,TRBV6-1,TGTGCCAGCTGTATGGGGGACTTTGGGCGTCGAGAGCAGTTCTTC,CASCMGDFGRREQFF
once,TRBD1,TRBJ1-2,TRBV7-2,TGTGCCAGCAGCTTAGGGGTCGGGACAGGGTCGGTCGGCTACACCTTC,CASSLGVGTGSVGYTF
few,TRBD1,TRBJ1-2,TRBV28,TGTGCCAGCAGTTTTTTAGGAGACAGGGGCGGCTACACCTTC,CASSFLGDRGGYTF
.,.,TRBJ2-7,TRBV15,TGTGCCACCAGCAGTCTCCGGGGTCCCCACGAGCAGTACTTC,CATSSLRGPHEQYF
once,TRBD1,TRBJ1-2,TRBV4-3,TGCGCCAGCAGCCAAGGCGGGAGGGGGCAGGGGAATGGCTACACCTTC,CASSQGGRGQGNGYTF
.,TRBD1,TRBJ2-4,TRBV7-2,TGTGCCAGCAGCCAGGGCCGGGGACAGCTAGCCAAAAACATTCAGTACTTC,CASSQGRGQLAKNIQYF
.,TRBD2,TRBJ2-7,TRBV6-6,TGTGCCAGCACCTATGGGGGGAGGGTCGACGAGCAGTACTTC,CASTYGGRVDEQYF
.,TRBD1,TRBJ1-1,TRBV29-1,TGCAGCGTTTTTACAGGGGGCGAAGCTTTCTTT,CSVFTGGEAFF
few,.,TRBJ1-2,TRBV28,TGTGCCAGCACCCACGACAGAAACTATGGCTACACCTTC,CASTHDRNYGYTF
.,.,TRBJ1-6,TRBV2,TGTGCCAGCAGTCGAGAATCCCCAAGGGCGGGGAATTCACCCCTCCACTTT,CASSRESPRAGNSPLHF
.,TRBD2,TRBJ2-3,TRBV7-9,TGTGCCAGCAGCCCTCGACTAGCGGGATATACCCATTCAGATACGCAGTATTTT,CASSPRLAGYTHSDTQYF
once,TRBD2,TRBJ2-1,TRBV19,TGTGCCAGTAGTCCAGGACTAGCGGGGGAGGGTGAGCAGTTCTTC,CASSPGLAGEGEQFF
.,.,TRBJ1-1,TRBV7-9,TGTGCCAGCAGCCTTATGAACACTGAAGCTTTCTTT,CASSLMNTEAFF